This T cell receptor beta chain was found in a study of T cell clonality in common variable immunodeficiency. The study's findings and limits: Shared TCRbeta clones were fewer between CVID subjects than controls. In common variable immunodeficiency, TCR beta chains reportedly carried fewer deletions and N-nucleotide insertions. TCRbeta clonality was increased in CVID versus healthy controls.

Only in-frame clones appear in the TCRdb table, and some are missing; sequencing was by immunoSEQ multiplex PCR. This set yields more than 20,000 clones and no singletons; the top ten hold approximately 2%. Caucasian heritage predominated among both patients and controls. Blood samples were heparinized, 5 to 8 ml per donor. This clone occurred many times. Its antigen is undetermined. The clonotype originates from a human donor with common variable immunodeficiency. Source material: peripheral blood mononuclear cells.

The chain's CDR3 is CASSPPGQGYEQYF. Incomplete CDR3 DNA: TGTGCCAGCAGCCCACCGGGACAGGGCTACGAG. The chain combines TRBV5-6 with TRBJ2-7, with TRBD1 identical over 9 bases. The read comes to an end 3 residues before the CDR3 does, leaving the germline J gene to fill in the end. The length of the CDR3 is 14 residues. The junction had 5 bases not matched to a gene; V was cut back by 4 bases and J by 3 bases. Per the germline V gene, CDR1 is SGHDT and CDR2 is YYEEEE.